This T cell receptor (beta chain) was observed in a study of T cell responses to AZD1222 COVID-19 vaccine. About this clone itself: What it binds is not known.

Method: immunoSEQ multiplex PCR; TCRdb's copy keeps in-frame clones and lacks some. The sample holds 130,000 to 150,000 clones, around 90% seen once. Study results and caveats: Spike-specific TCR breadth and depth both grew after two AZD1222 doses. Spike-wide vaccine-associated CD4 TCRs dominated at 160-218 and 743-854.

CDR1 and CDR2 (germline): SNHLY, FYNNEI. Trimming pared 6 bases from V and 5 bases from J, leaving 13 bases between. The CDR3 spans 13 residues. The material sequenced was peripheral blood, taken on day 0 of AZD1222 vaccination. The rearrangement links TRBV2 to TRBJ1-2, with D possibly TRBD1 on 5 matching bases. The receptor's source is an adult in good health. In nucleotides, the CDR3 is TGTGCCAGCAGGGGGGACGTGAGATATGGCTACACCTTC. Translating it yields CASRGDVRYGYTF.